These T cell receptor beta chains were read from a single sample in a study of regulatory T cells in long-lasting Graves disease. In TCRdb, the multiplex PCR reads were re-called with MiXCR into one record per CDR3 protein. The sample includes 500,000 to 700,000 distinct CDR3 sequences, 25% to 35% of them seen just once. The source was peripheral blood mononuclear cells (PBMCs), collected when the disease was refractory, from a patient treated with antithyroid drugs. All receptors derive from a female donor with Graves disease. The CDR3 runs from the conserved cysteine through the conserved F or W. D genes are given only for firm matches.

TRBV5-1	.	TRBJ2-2	CASSLLGAGGELFF
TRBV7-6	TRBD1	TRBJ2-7	CASSPDRDYEQYF
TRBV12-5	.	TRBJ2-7	CAGGLGVLKHEQYF
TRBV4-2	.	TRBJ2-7	CASSQDNRETYEQYF
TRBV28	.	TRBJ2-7	CASSLARFSYEQYF
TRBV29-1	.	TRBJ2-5	CSVGQGNNQETQYF
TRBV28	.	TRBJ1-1	CASRPSDRITEAFF
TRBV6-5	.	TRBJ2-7	CASSYQLQGYEQYF
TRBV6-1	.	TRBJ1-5	CASSEKRTPSNQPQHF
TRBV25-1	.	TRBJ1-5	CASSEGTKSNQPQHF
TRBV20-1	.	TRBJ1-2	CSARGGTALFRGGYTF
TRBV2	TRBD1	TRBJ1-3	CASSERDRGLGGNTIYF
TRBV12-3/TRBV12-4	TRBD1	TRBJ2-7	CASSRDRDPYEQYF
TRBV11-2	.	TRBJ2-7	CASSRPGYEQYF